The 4 T cell receptor beta chains reported below all come from one sample, sequenced in a study of T cells in localized non-small cell lung cancer. Profiled with immunoSEQ multiplex PCR; TCRdb holds only in-frame clones, not every one. The sample includes under 65,000 clones, about 83% of them seen just once. The sequenced sample was peripheral blood, obtained before any cancer treatment. Receptor source: a female donor at least 60 years old with stage II squamous cell lung carcinoma.

J is TRBJ2-5 and V is TRBV29-1; D tentatively reads TRBD1 or TRBD2 (5 bases each). The germline V gene has CDR1 SQVTM and CDR2 ANQGSEA. The CDR3 sequence is 12 residues long. The ends were cut back, 4 bases at V and 5 bases at J, with 11 bases in the middle. Written as DNA, the CDR3 is TGCAGCGTTGTTCAGGGCGGGGAGACCCAGTACTTC. Amino acids: CSVVQGGETQYF.

CDR3: CASSESLSSEQYF. In DNA form, the CDR3 reads TGCGCCAGCAGTGAGTCCCTGTCTAGCGAGCAGTACTTC. The V gene is TRBV10-1, the J gene TRBJ2-7; D unresolved. Germline CDR1 is WNHNN and CDR2 is SYGVQD (reference sequence). The CDR3 covers 13 residues. The germline V and J ends were trimmed by 0 bases and 6 bases, with 9 bases remaining between them.

The CDR3 loop reads CASSPPGLAPYNEQFF. The CDR3 DNA reads TGTGCCAGCAGCCCTCCGGGACTAGCTCCCTACAATGAGCAGTTCTTC. The J gene is TRBJ2-1, the V gene TRBV7-2; 9 nucleotides agree with TRBD2. The ends lost 5 bases at V and 2 bases at J; junction bases unmatched: 7. This CDR3 is built from 16 residues. Germline V gene sequence: CDR1 SGHTA, CDR2 FQGNSA.

The J gene is TRBJ1-1, the V gene TRBV6-5; D may be TRBD1 (5 bases). Germline V lookup: CDR1 MNHEY, CDR2 SVGAGI. The CDR3 loop spans 14 amino acids. V was pared by 0 bases and J by 10 bases, with 15 bases between. The CDR3 DNA reads TGTGCCAGCAGTTACTCGATCAGAGGGGCCGGAGCTTTCTTT. This encodes CASSYSIRGAGAFF.